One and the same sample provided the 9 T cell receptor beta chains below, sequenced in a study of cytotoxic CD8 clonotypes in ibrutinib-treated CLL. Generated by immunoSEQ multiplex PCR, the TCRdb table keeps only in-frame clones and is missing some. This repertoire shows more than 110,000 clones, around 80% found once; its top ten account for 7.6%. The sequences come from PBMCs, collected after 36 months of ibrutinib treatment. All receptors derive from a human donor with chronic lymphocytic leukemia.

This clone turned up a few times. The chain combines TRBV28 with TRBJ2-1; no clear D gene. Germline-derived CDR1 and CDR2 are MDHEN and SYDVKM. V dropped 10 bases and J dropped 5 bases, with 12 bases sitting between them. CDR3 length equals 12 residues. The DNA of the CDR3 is TGTGCCATTCGATCGGTAGACAATGAGCAGTTCTTC. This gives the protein CAIRSVDNEQFF. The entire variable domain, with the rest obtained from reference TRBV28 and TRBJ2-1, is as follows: DVKVTQSSRYLVKRTGEKVFLECVQDMDHENMFWYRQDPGLGLRLIYFSYDVKMKEKGDIPEGYSVSREKKERFSLILESASTNQTSMYLCAIRSVDNEQFFGPGTRLTVL.

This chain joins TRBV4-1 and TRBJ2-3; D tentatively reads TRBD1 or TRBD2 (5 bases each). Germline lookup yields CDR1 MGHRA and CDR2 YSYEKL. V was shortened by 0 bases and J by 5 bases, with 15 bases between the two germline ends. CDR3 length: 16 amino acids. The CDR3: CASSQDGLGDGDTQYF. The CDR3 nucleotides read TGCGCCAGCAGCCAAGATGGGCTGGGGGATGGAGATACGCAGTATTTT.

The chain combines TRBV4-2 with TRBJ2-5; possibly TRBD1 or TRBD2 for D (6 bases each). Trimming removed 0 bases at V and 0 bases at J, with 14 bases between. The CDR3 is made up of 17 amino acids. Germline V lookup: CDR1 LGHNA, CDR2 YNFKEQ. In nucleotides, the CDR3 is TGTGCCAGCAGCCAAGACCCCCGAGGGGGGTACCAAGAGACCCAGTACTTC. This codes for CASSQDPRGGYQETQYF.

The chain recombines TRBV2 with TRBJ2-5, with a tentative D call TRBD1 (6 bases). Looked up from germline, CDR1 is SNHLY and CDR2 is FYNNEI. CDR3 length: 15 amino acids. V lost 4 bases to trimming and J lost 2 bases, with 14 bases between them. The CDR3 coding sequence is TGTGCCAGCAGTGGTTCAGGGGTGGATCAAGAGACCCAGTACTTC. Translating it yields CASSGSGVDQETQYF.

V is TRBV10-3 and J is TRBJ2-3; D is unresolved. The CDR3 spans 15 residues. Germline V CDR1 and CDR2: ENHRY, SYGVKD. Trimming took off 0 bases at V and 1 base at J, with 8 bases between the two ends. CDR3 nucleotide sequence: TGTGCCATCAGTGAGTCGGGCAGACGCACAGATACGCAGTATTTT. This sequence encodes CAISESGRRTDTQYF.

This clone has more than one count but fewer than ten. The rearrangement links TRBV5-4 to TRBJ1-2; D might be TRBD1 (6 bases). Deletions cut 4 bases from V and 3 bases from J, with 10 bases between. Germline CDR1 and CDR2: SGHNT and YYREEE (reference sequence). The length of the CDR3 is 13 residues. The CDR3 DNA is TGTGCCAGCAGCCCGGCAGGGGACTATGGCTACACCTTC. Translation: CASSPAGDYGYTF.

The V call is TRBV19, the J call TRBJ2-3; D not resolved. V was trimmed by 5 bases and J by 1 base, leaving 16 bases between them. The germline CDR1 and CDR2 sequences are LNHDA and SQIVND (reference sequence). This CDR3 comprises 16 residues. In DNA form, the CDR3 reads TGTGCCAGTAGTCCCCCCCTAAGCGCCCGCACAGATACGCAGTATTTT. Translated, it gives CASSPPLSARTDTQYF.

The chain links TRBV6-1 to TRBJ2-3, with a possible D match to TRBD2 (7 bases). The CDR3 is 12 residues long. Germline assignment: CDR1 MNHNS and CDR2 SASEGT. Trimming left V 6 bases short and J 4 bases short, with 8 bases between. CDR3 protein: CASRGGADTQYF. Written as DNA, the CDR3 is TGTGCCAGCAGAGGGGGGGCAGATACGCAGTATTTT.

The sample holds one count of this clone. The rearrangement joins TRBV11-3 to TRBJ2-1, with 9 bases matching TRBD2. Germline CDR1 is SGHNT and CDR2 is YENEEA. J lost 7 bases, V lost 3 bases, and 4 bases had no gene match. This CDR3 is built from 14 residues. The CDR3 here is CASSLRGGLNEQFF. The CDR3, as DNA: TGTGCCAGCAGCTTGCGGGGGGGCCTGAATGAGCAGTTCTTC.